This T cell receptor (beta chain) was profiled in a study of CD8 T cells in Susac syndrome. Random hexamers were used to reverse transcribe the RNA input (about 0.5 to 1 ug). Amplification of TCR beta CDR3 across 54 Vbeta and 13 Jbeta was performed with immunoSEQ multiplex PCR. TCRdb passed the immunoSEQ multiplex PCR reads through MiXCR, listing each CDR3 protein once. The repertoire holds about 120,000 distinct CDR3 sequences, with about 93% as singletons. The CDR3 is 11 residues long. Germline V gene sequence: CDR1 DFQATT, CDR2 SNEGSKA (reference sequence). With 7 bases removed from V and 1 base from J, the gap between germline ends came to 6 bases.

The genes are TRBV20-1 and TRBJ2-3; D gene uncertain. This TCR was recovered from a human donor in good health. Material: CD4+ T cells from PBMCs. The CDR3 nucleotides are TGCAGTGGTCCAGGCACAGATACGCAGTATTTT. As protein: CSGPGTDTQYF.